The 2 T cell receptor beta chains listed next were all sequenced from one sample in a study of cytomegalovirus exposure and HLA in healthy donors. Primers included in the PCR were 60 Vbeta and 13 Jbeta primers. Profiled with immunoSEQ multiplex PCR; TCRdb holds only in-frame clones, not every one. The sample holds around 140,000 clones, 55% to 75% seen once. The sequencing input was PBMCs. All receptors derive from a man between 50 and 59 years old in good health and CMV-seropositive.

The rearrangement links TRBV2 to TRBJ1-6; D unclear. This CDR3 is 15 amino acids long. The V gene's germline CDR1 is SNHLY and CDR2 FYNNEI. V lost 6 bases to trimming and J lost 0 bases, with 9 bases between them. The CDR3 reads CASSFDSSYNSPLHF. The CDR3 DNA reads TGTGCCAGCAGCTTCGATAGCTCCTATAATTCACCCCTCCACTTT.

This chain uses TRBV5-4 with TRBJ1-2, with D uncertain. Trimming stripped 3 bases from V and 4 bases from J, with 10 bases between. This CDR3 spans 13 amino acids. Germline CDR1 SGHNT, CDR2 YYREEE (reference sequence). The CDR3, as DNA: TGTGCCAGCAGCTCCCTAGATTTCTATGGCTACACCTTC. Its translation: CASSSLDFYGYTF.